This T cell receptor beta chain was observed in a study of cytomegalovirus exposure and HLA in healthy donors. CDR1 and CDR2 from the germline V gene are SGHRS and YFSETQ. This CDR3 region has 15 residues. Trimming took 0 bases from V and 5 from J, leaving 11 bases between them. PCR amplification relied on 60 Vbeta primers (plus 13 Jbeta primers). Assay: immunoSEQ multiplex PCR; the TCRdb copy retains only in-frame clones and omits some. This table holds about 120,000 clones, around four fifths found once. This clonotype was obtained from a man aged 35 to 55 in good health and CMV-seronegative. Sequencing used PBMCs. The rearrangement joins TRBV5-1 to TRBJ2-2; D is possibly TRBD1 (6 bases). The CDR3 DNA is TGCGCCAGCAGCTTGGACCCGAGGGGGACCGGGGAGCTGTTTTTT. It specifies CASSLDPRGTGELFF.